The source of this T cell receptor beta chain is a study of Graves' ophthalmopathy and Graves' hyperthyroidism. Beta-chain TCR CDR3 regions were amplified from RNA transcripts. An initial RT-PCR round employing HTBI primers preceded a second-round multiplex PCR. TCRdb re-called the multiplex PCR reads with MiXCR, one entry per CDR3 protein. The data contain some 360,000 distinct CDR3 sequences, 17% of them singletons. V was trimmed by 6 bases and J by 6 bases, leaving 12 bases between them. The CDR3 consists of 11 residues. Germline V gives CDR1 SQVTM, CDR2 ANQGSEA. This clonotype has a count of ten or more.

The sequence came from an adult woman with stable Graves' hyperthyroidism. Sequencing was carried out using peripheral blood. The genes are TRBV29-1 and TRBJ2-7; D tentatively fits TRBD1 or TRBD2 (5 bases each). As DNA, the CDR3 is TGCAGCGTCTACGGGACGGTCGAGCAGTACTTC. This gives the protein CSVYGTVEQYF.